One sample yielded the 8 T cell receptor beta chains listed below, sequenced in a study of blood T cell repertoires in COVID-19. TCRdb's table, derived via immunoSEQ multiplex PCR, lists solely in-frame clones and lacks some. The repertoire includes nearly 300,000 clones, approximately 84% of them detected once, and almost 1.5% sits in the top ten. Input material: peripheral blood. The receptors were gathered from a human donor with COVID-19, enrolled during active disease. The donor label of this sample is uncertain.

V and J are TRBV6-5 and TRBJ1-4, with D hard to call. CDR1 and CDR2 from the germline V gene are MNHEY and SVGAGI. V lost 6 bases, J lost 6 bases, and 14 bases lay in between. The CDR3 covers 14 residues. In DNA, the CDR3 is TGTGCCAGCAGGGGAGGGCCCGTGGATGAAAAACTGTTTTTT. This encodes CASRGGPVDEKLFF.

The chain combines TRBV5-1 with TRBJ2-6, with D tentatively TRBD1 (5 bases). The CDR3 runs to 18 residues. Germline lookup yields CDR1 SGHRS and CDR2 YFSETQ. V dropped 1 base and J dropped 0 bases, with 14 bases sitting between them. CDR3 in amino acids: CASSLRGSKDSGANVLTF. CDR3 nucleotide sequence: TGCGCCAGCAGCTTGAGGGGTTCCAAGGACTCTGGGGCCAACGTCCTGACTTTC.

J is TRBJ1-1 and V is TRBV20-1; D remains unclear. The germline gives CDR1 DFQATT, CDR2 SNEGSKA (reference sequence). The CDR3 loop spans 12 amino acids. V lost 3 bases and J lost 5, with 10 bases in between. CDR3 sequence reads: CSASAGRTEAFF. For the CDR3, the DNA is TGCAGTGCTAGTGCCGGGAGGACTGAAGCTTTCTTT.

The V gene is TRBV7-2, the J gene TRBJ2-5; 9 nucleotides match TRBD2. The length of the CDR3 is 15 residues. V lost 3 bases, J lost 2 bases, and 4 bases stayed unmatched. Germline values: CDR1 SGHTA, CDR2 FQGNSA. In nucleotides, the CDR3 is TGTGCCAGCAGCTTCACGACTAGCGGTCAAGAGACCCAGTACTTC. Its translation: CASSFTTSGQETQYF.

Regarding this clone: The same CDR3 also results from other DNA sequences found in this sample. CDR3 residues: CASSSRAGGQETQYF. The CDR3 bases are TGTGCCAGCAGCTCACGTGCGGGAGGCCAAGAGACCCAGTACTTC. The chain carries TRBV11-3 and TRBJ2-5; TRBD2 matches at 8 bases. Germline loops: CDR1 SGHNT, CDR2 YENEEA. V trimming: 4 bases; J trimming: 1 base; junction bases outside the gene matches: 5. The CDR3 loop spans 15 amino acids. The entire variable domain, with the rest obtained from reference TRBV11-3 and TRBJ2-5, is as follows: EAGVVQSPRYKIIEKKQPVAFWCNPISGHNTLYWYLQNLGQGPELLIRYENEEAVDDSQLPKDRFSAERLKGVDSTLKIQPAELGDSAVYLCASSSRAGGQETQYFGPGTRLLVL.

This chain links TRBV6-5 with TRBJ2-3, with D possibly matching TRBD1 (6 bases). Trimming left V 6 bases short and J 0 bases short, with 13 bases between. The CDR3 totals 15 residues. CDR1 and CDR2 (germline): MNHEY, SVGAGI. In nucleotides, the CDR3 is TGTGCCAGCAGCCGTGGGGGCGGGAGCACAGATACGCAGTATTTT. It encodes CASSRGGGSTDTQYF.

The chain links TRBV7-8 to TRBJ2-7; D unclear. Germline V gene data show CDR1 as SGHVS and CDR2 as FQNEAQ. V gave up 0 bases and J gave up 2 bases, with 11 bases separating them. The CDR3 runs 15 residues. CDR3 DNA sequence: TGTGCCAGCAGCTTAGCCACAGTTAAAACCTACGAGCAGTACTTC. Translating gives CASSLATVKTYEQYF.

V usage is TRBV27 and J usage is TRBJ2-2, with D perhaps matching TRBD1 (6 bases). V lost 1 base, J lost 1 base, and 10 bases lay in between. CDR3 length: 16 residues. The germline CDR1 and CDR2 sequences are MNHEY and SMNVEV (reference sequence). CDR3 DNA sequence: TGTGCCAGCAGTTTATTTCTGGACAGGAACACCGGGGAGCTGTTTTTT. This encodes CASSLFLDRNTGELFF.